This TCR beta chain appears in the sequencing data of a study of blood T cell repertoires in COVID-19. For the study at large: The United States, Italy and Spain provided the acute and convalescent COVID-19 samples. PBMCs, B-cell-depleted T cells, or T cells provided the cDNA or gDNA that made up the material.

How the authors handled the data: Estimation of nucleated cell counts was performed using reference gene primer amplification. Repertoires were generated with immunoSEQ multiplex PCR, while TCRdb's copy carries only in-frame clones and drops some. The V and J calls and the clone size are those of that table, but D and trimming were determined from the DNA. The data contain roughly 90,000 clones, around 86% of them singletons. The TCR originated in a human donor in a cohort sampled during active COVID-19. Material: peripheral blood.

The CDR3: CASSQEVSVWETQYF. CDR3 DNA: TGCGCCAGCAGCCAAGAGGTCTCGGTCTGGGAGACCCAGTACTTC. The V and J genes are TRBV4-3 and TRBJ2-5; the D is unclear. The germline V gene has CDR1 LGHNA and CDR2 YSLEER. This CDR3 contains 15 residues. The V end was cut by 0 bases, the J end by 5 bases, with 13 bases between.